This TCR beta chain was captured in a study of blood T cell repertoires in COVID-19. Background on the study: COVID-19 samples from acute and convalescent phases originated in the United States, Italy and Spain.

Profiling relied on immunoSEQ multiplex PCR, and the TCRdb table lists in-frame clones only, not all of them. Of some 240,000 clones listed, nearly 90% are singletons. The CDR3 is made up of 13 amino acids. The V gene's germline CDR1 is MNHEY and CDR2 SVGEGT. V was clipped by 0 bases and J by 8 bases; unmatched bases: 3. This clonotype was sampled from a woman aged 55 to 70 with COVID-19, enrolled during active disease. Material: peripheral blood. The chain carries TRBV6-2 or TRBV6-3 and TRBJ1-2; TRBD1 aligns across 7 bases. The CDR3 bases are TGTGCCAGCAGTTACTCAGGGGGCATCGGCTACACCTTC. It translates to CASSYSGGIGYTF.